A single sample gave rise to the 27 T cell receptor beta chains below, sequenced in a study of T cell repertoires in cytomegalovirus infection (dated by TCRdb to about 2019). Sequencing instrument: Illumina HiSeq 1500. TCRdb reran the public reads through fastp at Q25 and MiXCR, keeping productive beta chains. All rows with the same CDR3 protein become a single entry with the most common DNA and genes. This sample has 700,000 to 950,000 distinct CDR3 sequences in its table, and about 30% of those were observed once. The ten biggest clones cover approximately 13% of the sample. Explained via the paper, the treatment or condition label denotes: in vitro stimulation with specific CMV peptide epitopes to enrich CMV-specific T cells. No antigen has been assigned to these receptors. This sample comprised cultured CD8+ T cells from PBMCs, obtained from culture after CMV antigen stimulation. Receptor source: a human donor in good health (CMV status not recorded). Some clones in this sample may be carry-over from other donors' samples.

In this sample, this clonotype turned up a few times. CDR3 protein: CASSQDSGISPLHF. The CDR3 DNA reads TGCGCCAGCAGCCAAGATTCGGGGATATCACCCCTCCACTTT. The genes are TRBV4-3 and TRBJ1-6; unclear D gene. Trimming pared 0 bases from V and 10 bases from J, leaving 10 bases between. There are 14 residues in the CDR3. Germline values: CDR1 LGHNA, CDR2 YSLEER.

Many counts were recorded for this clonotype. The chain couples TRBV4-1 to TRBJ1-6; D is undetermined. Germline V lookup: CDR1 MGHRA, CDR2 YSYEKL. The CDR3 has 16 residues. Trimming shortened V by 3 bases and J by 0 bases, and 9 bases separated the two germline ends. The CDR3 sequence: CASSQIGSSYNSPLHF. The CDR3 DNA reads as TGCGCCAGCAGCCAGATAGGAAGCTCCTATAATTCACCCCTCCACTTT.

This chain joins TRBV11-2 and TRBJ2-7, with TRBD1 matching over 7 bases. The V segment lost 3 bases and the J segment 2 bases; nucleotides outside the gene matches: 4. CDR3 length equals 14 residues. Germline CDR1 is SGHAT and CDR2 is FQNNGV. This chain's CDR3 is CASSFPGQPYEQYF. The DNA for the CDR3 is TGTGCCAGCAGCTTTCCGGGACAGCCCTACGAGCAGTACTTC.

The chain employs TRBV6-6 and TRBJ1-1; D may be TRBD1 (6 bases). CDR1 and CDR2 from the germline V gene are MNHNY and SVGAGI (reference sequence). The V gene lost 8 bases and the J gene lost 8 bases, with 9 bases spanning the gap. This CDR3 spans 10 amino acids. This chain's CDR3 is CASVGQEAFF. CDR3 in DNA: TGTGCCAGCGTTGGACAGGAAGCTTTCTTT.

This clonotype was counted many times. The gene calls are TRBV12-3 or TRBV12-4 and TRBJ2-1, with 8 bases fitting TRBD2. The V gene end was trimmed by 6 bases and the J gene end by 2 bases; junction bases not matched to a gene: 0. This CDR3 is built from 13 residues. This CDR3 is CASSGGAYNEQFF. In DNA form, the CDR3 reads TGTGCCAGCAGCGGGGGGGCCTACAATGAGCAGTTCTTC.

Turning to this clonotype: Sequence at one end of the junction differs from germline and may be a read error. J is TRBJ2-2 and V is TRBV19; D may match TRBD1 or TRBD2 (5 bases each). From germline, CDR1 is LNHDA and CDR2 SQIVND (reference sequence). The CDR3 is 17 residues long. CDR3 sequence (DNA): TGTGCCAGTAGTGCAAATTCCGGGACGGCGAACATCGGGGAGCTGTTTTTT. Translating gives CASSANSGTANIGELFF.

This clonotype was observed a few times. The CDR3 sequence: CAISAGQAFQETQYF. The CDR3 DNA is TGTGCCATCAGTGCGGGACAGGCGTTTCAAGAGACCCAGTACTTC. The chain combines TRBV10-3 with TRBJ2-5; 8 nucleotides line up with TRBD1. CDR3 length: 15 residues. Per germline, CDR1 ENHRY and CDR2 SYGVKD. J gave up 2 bases and V 4 bases, and 6 bases lay outside the gene matches.

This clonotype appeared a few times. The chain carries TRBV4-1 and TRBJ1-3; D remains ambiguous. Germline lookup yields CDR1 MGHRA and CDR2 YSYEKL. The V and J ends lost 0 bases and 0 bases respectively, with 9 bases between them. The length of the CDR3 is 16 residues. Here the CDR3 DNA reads TGCGCCAGCAGCCAAGATTTCAGCATCTCTGGAAACACCATATATTTT. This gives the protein CASSQDFSISGNTIYF.

The CDR3 reads CASKNEPNDNEQFF. In DNA, the CDR3 is TGTGCCAGTAAAAATGAACCCAACGACAATGAGCAGTTCTTC. The gene calls are TRBV19 and TRBJ2-1; D is uncertain. Looked up from germline, CDR1 is LNHDA and CDR2 is SQIVND (reference sequence). There are 14 residues in the CDR3. Trimming shortened V by 7 bases and J by 5 bases, and 15 bases separated the two germline ends.

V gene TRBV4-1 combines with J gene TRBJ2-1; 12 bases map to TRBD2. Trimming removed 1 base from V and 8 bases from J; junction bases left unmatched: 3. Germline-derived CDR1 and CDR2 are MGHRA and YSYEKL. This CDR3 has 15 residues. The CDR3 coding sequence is TGCGCCAGCAGCCAAGGACTAGCGGGGGCTGATGAGCAGTTCTTC. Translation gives CASSQGLAGADEQFF.

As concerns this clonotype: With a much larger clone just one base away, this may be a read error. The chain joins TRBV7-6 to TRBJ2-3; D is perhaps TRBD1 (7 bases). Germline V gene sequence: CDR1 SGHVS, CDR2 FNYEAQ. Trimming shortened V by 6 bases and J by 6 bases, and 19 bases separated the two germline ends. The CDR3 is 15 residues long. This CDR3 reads CASSLGSRGADTQYF. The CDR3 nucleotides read TGTGCCAGCAGTCTTGGAAGCAGGGGGGCGGATACGCAGTATTTT.

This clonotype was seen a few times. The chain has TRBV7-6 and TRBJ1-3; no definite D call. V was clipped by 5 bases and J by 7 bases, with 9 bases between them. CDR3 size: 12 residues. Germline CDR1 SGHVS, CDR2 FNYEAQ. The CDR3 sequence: CASSPLGNTIYF. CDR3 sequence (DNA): TGTGCCAGCAGCCCCCTGGGGAACACCATATATTTT.

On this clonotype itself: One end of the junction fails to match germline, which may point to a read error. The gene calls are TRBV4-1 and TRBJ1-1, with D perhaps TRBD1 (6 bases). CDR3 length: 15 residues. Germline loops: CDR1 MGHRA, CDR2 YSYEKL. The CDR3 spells CASSQDTGRRTEAFF. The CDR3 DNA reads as TGTGCCAGCAGCCAAGATACAGGGAGAAGGACTGAAGCTTTCTTT.

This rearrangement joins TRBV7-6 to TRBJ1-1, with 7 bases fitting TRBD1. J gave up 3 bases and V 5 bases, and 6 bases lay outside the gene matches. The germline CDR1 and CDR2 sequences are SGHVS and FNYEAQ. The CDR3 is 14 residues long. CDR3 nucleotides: TGTGCCAGCAGCCGTAGGCAGGGGGACACTGAAGCTTTCTTT. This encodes CASSRRQGDTEAFF. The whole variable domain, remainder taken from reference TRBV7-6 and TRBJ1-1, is GAGVSQSPRYKVTKRGQDVALRCDPISGHVSLYWYRQALGQGPEFLTYFNYEAQQDKSGLPNDRFSAERPEGSISTLTIQRTEQRDSAMYRCASSRRQGDTEAFFGQGTRLTVV.

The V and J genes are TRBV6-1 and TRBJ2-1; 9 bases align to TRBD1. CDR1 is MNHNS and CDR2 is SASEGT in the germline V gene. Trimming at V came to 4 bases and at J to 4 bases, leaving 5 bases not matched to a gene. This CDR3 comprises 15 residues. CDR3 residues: CASSGRGQGYNEQFF. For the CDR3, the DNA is TGTGCCAGCAGTGGACGGGGACAGGGTTACAATGAGCAGTTCTTC.

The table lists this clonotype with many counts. CDR3 coding DNA: TGTGCCAGCAGCTTAGCAACTAGCGGGTACTACAATGAGCAGTTCTTC. The encoded protein is CASSLATSGYYNEQFF. The chain is built from TRBV7-2 and TRBJ2-1, with TRBD2 identical over 9 bases. Trimming at V came to 0 bases and at J to 3 bases, leaving 3 bases not matched to a gene. Germline loops: CDR1 SGHTA, CDR2 FQGNSA. CDR3 length: 16 amino acids.

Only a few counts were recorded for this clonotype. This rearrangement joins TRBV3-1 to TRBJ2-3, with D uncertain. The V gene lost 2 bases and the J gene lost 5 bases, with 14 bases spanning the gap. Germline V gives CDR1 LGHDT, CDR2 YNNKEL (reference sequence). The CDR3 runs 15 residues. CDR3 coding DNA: TGTGCCAGCAGCCAAAAAACCCCTTTCAGAGATACGCAGTATTTT. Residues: CASSQKTPFRDTQYF.

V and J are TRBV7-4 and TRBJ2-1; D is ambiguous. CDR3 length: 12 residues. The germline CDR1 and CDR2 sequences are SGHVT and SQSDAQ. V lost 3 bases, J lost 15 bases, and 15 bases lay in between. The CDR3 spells CASSLAEEPGFF. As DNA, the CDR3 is TGTGCCAGCAGCTTGGCTGAAGAACCTGGGTTCTTC. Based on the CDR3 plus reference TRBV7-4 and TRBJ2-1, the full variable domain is GAGVSQSPRYKVAKRGRDVALRCDSISGHVTLYWYRQTLGQGSEVLTYSQSDAQRDKSGRPSGRFSAERPERSVSTLKIQRTEQGDSAVYLCASSLAEEPGFFGPGTRLTVL.

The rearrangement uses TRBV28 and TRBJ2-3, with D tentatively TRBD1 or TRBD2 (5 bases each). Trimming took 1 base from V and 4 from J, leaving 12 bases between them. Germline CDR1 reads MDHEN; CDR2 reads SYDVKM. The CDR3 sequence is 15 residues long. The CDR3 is CASSLLWDGPDTQYF. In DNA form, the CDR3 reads TGTGCCAGCAGTTTATTGTGGGACGGACCAGATACGCAGTATTTT. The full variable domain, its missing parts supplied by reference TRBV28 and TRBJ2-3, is DVKVTQSSRYLVKRTGEKVFLECVQDMDHENMFWYRQDPGLGLRLIYFSYDVKMKEKGDIPEGYSVSREKKERFSLILESASTNQTSMYLCASSLLWDGPDTQYFGPGTRLTVL.

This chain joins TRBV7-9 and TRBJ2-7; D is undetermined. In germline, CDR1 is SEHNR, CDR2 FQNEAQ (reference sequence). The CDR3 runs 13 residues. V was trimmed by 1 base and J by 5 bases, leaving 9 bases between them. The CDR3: CASSLGARNEQYF. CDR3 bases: TGTGCCAGCAGCTTAGGTGCCAGAAACGAGCAGTACTTC.

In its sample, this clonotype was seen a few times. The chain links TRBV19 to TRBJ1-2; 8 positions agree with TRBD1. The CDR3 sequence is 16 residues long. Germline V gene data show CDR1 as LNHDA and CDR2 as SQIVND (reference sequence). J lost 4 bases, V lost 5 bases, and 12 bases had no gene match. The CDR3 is CASSPDLQGASYGYTF. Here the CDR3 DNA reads TGTGCCAGTAGTCCAGACCTTCAGGGGGCTTCCTATGGCTACACCTTC.

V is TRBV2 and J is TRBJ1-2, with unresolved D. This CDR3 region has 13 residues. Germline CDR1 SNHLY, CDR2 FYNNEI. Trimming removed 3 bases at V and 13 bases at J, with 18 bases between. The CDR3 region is CASSDVAGGLVTF. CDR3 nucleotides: TGTGCCAGCAGTGATGTGGCAGGAGGTCTAGTCACCTTC.

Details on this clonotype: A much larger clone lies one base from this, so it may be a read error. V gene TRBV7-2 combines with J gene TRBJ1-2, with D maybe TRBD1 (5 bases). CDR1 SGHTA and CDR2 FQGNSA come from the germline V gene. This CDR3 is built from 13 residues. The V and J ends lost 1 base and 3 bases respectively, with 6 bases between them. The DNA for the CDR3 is TGTACCAGCAGCTTAGGACAGCACTATGGCTACACCTTC. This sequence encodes CTSSLGQHYGYTF.

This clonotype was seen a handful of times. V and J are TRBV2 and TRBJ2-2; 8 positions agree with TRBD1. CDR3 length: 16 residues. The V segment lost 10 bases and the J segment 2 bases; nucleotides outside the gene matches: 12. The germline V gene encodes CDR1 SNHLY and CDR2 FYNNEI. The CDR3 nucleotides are TGTGCCACCCTGACCTCCGGGACAGGAAACACCGGGGAGCTGTTTTTT. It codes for CATLTSGTGNTGELFF.

The CDR3 nucleotides read TGCAGCGTTGAAGATCTAAGGGGCATAACCGGGGAGCTGTTTTTT. As protein: CSVEDLRGITGELFF. The rearrangement links TRBV29-1 to TRBJ2-2, with D perhaps TRBD1 (5 bases). Trimming cost V 0 bases and J 5 bases, with 13 bases left between them. CDR3 length equals 15 residues. Germline assignment: CDR1 SQVTM and CDR2 ANQGSEA.

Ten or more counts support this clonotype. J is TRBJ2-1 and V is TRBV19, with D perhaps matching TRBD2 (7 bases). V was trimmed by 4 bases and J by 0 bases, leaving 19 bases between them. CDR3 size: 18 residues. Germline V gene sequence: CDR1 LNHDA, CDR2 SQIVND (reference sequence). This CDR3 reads CASSTRGGGRASYNEQFF. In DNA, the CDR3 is TGTGCCAGTAGTACAAGGGGGGGAGGGAGGGCCTCCTACAATGAGCAGTTCTTC.

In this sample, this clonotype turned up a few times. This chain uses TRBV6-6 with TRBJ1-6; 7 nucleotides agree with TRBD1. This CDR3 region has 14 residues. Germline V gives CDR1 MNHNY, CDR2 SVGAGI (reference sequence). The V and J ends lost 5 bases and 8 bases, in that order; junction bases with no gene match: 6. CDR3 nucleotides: TGTGCCAGCAGTCGGACAGGCCAGGATTCACCCCTCCACTTT. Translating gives CASSRTGQDSPLHF.